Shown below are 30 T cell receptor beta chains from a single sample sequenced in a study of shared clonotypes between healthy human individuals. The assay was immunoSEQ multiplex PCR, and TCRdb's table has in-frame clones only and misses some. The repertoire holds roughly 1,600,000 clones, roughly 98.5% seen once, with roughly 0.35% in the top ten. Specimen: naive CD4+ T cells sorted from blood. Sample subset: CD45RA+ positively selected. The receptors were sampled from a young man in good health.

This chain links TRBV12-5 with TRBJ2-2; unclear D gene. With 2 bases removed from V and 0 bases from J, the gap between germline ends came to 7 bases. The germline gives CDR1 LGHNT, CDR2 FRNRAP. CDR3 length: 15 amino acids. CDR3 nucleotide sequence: TGTGCTAGTGGTTTGTGGATTACGAACACCGGGGAGCTGTTTTTT. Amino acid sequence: CASGLWITNTGELFF.

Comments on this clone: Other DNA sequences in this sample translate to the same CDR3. The CDR3 here is CSAKGSNEQFF. CDR3 bases: TGCAGTGCAAAAGGGAGCAATGAGCAGTTCTTC. The genes are TRBV20-1 and TRBJ2-1, with a possible D match to TRBD2 (5 bases). Germline-derived CDR1 and CDR2 are DFQATT and SNEGSKA (reference sequence). The V end was cut by 6 bases, the J end by 6 bases, with 9 bases between. The CDR3 runs 11 residues.

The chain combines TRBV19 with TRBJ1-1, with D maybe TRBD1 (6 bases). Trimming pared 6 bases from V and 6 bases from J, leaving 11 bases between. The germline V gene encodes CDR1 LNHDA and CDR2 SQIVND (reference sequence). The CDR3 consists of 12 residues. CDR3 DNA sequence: TGTGCCAGTAGGGACGAGGGGGCTGAAGCTTTCTTT. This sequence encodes CASRDEGAEAFF.

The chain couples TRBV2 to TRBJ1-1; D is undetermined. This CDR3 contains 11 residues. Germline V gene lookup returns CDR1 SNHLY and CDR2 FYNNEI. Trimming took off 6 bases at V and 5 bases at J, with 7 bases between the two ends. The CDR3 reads CASRYRTEAFF. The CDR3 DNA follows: TGTGCCAGCAGGTACAGAACTGAAGCTTTCTTT.

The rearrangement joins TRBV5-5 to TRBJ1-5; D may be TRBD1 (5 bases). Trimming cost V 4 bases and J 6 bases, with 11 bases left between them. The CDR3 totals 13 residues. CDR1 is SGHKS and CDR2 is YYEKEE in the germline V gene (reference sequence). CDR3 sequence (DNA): TGTGCCAGCAGCGGGGACCCCAGTCAGCCCCAGCATTTT. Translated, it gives CASSGDPSQPQHF.

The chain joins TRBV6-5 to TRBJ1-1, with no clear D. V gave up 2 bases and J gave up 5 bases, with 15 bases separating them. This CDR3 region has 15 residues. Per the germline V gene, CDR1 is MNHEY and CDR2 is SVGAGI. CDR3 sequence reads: CASSYRSARETEAFF. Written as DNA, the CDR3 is TGTGCCAGCAGTTACAGGTCAGCTAGAGAAACTGAAGCTTTCTTT.

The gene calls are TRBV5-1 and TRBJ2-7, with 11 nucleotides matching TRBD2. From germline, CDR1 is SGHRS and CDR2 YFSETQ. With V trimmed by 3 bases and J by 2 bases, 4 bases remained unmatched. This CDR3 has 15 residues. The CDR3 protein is CASSSGGLAAYEQYF. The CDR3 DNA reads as TGCGCCAGCAGCTCGGGGGGACTAGCGGCCTACGAGCAGTACTTC.

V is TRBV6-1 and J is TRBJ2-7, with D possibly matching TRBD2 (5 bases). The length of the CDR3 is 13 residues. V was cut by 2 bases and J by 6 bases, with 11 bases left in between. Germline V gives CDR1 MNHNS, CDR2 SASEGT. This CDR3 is CASSEIRGSEQYF. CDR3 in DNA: TGTGCCAGCAGTGAAATACGGGGATCCGAGCAGTACTTC.

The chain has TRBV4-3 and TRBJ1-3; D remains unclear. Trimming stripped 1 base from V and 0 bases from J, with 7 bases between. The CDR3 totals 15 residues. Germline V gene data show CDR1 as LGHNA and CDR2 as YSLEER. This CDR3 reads CASSQALASGNTIYF. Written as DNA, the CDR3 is TGCGCCAGCAGCCAAGCGTTGGCCTCTGGAAACACCATATATTTT.

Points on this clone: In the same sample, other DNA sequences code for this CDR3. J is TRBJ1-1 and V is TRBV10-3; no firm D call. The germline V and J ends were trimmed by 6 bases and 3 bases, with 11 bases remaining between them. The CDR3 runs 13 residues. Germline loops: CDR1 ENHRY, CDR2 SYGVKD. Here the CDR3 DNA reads TGTGCCATCAGCGAGAGGTGGGACACTGAAGCTTTCTTT. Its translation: CAISERWDTEAFF.

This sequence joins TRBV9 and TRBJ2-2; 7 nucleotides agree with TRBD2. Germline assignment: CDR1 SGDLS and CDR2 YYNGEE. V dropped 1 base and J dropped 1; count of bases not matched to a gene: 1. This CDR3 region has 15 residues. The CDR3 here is CASSVPSGNTGELFF. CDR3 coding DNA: TGTGCCAGCAGCGTACCTAGCGGGAACACCGGGGAGCTGTTTTTT.

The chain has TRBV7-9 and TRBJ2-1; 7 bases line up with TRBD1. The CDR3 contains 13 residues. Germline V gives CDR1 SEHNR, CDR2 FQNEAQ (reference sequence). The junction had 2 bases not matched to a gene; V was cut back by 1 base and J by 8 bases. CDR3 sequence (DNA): TGTGCCAGCAGCTTAGGACAGGGCTATGAGCAGTTCTTC. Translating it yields CASSLGQGYEQFF.

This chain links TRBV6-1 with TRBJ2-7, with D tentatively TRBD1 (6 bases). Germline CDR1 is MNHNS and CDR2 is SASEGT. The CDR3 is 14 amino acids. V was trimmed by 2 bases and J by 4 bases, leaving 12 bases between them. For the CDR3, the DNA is TGTGCCAGCAGTGAACAGGGGCTAAGTTACGAGCAGTACTTC. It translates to CASSEQGLSYEQYF.

The CDR3 spells CASSTRQGRVWTPLKDEQFF. The DNA for the CDR3 is TGTGCCAGCAGCACTCGACAGGGAAGGGTATGGACTCCGCTCAAGGATGAGCAGTTCTTC. V and J are TRBV9 and TRBJ2-1; 7 nucleotides align to TRBD1. The CDR3 runs to 20 residues. V dropped 4 bases and J dropped 8; count of bases not matched to a gene: 27. The V gene's germline CDR1 is SGDLS and CDR2 YYNGEE.

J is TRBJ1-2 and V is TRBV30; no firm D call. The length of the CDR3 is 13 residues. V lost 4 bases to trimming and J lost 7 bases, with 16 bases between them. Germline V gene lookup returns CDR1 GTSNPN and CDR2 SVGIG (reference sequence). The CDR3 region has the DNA TGTGCCTGGACTGGACGGCGGGATGGTGGCTACACCTTC. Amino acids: CAWTGRRDGGYTF.

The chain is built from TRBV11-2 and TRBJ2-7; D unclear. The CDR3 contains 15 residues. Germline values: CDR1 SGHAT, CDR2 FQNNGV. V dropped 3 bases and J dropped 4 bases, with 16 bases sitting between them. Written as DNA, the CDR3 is TGTGCCAGCAGCTTCGGGTTGTTAACCTCGTACGAGCAGTACTTC. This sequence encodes CASSFGLLTSYEQYF.

The CDR3 here is CATAPGEVPQYF. The CDR3 DNA follows: TGTGCCACCGCTCCAGGGGAGGTCCCCCAGTACTTC. The chain combines TRBV6-1 with TRBJ2-5; the D call may be TRBD1 or TRBD2 (6 bases each). The V end lost 10 bases, the J end lost 9 bases, and 18 bases lay between the germline ends. There are 12 residues in the CDR3. Germline V CDR1 and CDR2: MNHNS, SASEGT.

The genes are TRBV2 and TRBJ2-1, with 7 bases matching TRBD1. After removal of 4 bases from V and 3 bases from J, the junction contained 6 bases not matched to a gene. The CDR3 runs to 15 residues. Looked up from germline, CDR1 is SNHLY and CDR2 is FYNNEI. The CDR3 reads CASSGQGIVYNEQFF. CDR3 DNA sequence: TGTGCCAGCAGTGGACAGGGAATCGTCTACAATGAGCAGTTCTTC.

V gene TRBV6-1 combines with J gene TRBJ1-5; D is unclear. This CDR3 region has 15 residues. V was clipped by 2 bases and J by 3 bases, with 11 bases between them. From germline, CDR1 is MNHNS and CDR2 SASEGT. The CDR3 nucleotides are TGTGCCAGCAGTGAAAGGGCCACTCACAATCAGCCCCAGCATTTT. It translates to CASSERATHNQPQHF.

The DNA for the CDR3 is TGTGCCACCAGCAGATCCTTAGCGGGAGGGGTCACCGGGGAGCTGTTTTTT. Amino acid sequence: CATSRSLAGGVTGELFF. The chain is built from TRBV15 and TRBJ2-2; 11 nucleotides line up with TRBD2. The CDR3 is made up of 17 amino acids. Per germline, CDR1 LNHNV and CDR2 YYDKDF (reference sequence). The V segment lost 2 bases and the J segment 4 bases; nucleotides outside the gene matches: 6. The complete variable domain, with remaining parts taken from reference TRBV15 and TRBJ2-2, reads DAMVIQNPRYQVTQFGKPVTLSCSQTLNHNVMYWYQQKSSQAPKLLFHYYDKDFNNEADTPDNFQSRRPNTSFCFLDIRSPGLGDTAMYLCATSRSLAGGVTGELFFGEGSRLTVL.

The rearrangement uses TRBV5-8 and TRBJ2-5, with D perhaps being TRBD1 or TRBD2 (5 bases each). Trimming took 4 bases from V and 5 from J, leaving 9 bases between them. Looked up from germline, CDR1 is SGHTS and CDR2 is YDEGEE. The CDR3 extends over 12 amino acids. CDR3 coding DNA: TGTGCCAGCAGCGTATGGGGGGAGACCCAGTACTTC. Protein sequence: CASSVWGETQYF.

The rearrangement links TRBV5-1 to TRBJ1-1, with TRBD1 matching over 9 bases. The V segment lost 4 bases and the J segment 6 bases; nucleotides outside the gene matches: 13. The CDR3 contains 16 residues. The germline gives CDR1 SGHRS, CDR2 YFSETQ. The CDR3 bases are TGCGCCAGCAGCCTGCTTCAGGGACAGGGAATGTCTGAAGCTTTCTTT. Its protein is CASSLLQGQGMSEAFF.

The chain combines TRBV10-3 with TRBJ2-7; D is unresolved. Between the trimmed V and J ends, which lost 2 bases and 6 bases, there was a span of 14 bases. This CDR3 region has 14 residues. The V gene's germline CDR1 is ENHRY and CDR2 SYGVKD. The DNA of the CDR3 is TGTGCCATCAGTGAGCCCGAGACGCCCCGCGAGCAGTACTTC. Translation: CAISEPETPREQYF.

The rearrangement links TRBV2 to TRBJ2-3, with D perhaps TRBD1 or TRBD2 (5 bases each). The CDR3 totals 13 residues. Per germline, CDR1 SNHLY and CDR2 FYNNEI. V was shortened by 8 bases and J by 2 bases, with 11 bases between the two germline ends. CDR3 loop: CASAFGATDTQYF. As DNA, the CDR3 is TGTGCCAGCGCCTTCGGGGCCACAGATACGCAGTATTTT.

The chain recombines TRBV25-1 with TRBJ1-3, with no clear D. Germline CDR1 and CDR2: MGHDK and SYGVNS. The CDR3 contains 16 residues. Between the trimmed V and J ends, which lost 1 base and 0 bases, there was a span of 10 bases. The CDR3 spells CASSEWKWASGNTIYF. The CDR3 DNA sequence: TGTGCCAGCAGTGAATGGAAGTGGGCCTCTGGAAACACCATATATTTT.

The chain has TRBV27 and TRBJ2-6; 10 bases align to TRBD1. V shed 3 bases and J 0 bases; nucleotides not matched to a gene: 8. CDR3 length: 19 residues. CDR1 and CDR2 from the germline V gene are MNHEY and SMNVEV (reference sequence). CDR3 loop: CASSFTGTGDLSGANVLTF. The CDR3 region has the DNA TGTGCCAGCAGTTTTACCGGGACAGGGGACCTCTCTGGGGCCAACGTCCTGACTTTC.

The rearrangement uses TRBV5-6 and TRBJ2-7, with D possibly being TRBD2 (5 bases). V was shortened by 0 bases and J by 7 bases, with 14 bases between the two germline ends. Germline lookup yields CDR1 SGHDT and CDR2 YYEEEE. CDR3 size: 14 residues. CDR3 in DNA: TGTGCCAGCAGCTTGGTTCTACCTCCGGGGGAGCAGTACTTC. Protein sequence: CASSLVLPPGEQYF.

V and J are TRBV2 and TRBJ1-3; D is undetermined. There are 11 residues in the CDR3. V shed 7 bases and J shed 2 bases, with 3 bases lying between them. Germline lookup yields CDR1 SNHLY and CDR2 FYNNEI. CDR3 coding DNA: TGTGCCAGCAACCCTGGAAACACCATATATTTT. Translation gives CASNPGNTIYF.

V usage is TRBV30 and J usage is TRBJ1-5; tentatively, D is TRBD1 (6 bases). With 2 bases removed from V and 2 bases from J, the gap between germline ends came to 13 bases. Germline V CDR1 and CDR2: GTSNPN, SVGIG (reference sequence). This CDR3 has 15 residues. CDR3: CAWSSRRQGNQPQHF. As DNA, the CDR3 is TGTGCCTGGAGTTCCAGGAGACAGGGCAATCAGCCCCAGCATTTT. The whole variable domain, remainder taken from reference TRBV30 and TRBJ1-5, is SQTIHQWPATLVQPVGSPLSLECTVEGTSNPNLYWYRQAAGRGLQLLFYSVGIGQISSEVPQNLSASRPQDRQFILSSKKLLLSDSGFYLCAWSSRRQGNQPQHFGDGTRLSIL.

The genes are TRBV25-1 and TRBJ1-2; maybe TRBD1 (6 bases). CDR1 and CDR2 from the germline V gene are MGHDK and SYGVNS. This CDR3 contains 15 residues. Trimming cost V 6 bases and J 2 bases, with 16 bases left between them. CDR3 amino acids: CASRRSDQGNYGYTF. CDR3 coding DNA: TGTGCCAGCAGAAGATCCGACCAGGGGAACTATGGCTACACCTTC.